This T cell receptor (beta chain) came from a study of PD-1 blockade in classical Hodgkin lymphoma. In the study overall: Patients were given intravenous nivolumab, 3 mg/kg, every 2 weeks. Study conclusions and caveats: Repertoire difference causes, possibly disease activity or prior therapy, remain undefined. Patients newly diagnosed and complete responders had comparable baseline diversity. At baseline, newly diagnosed patients reportedly showed less TCR diversity than healthy donors.

This CDR3 comprises 16 residues. J was trimmed by 2 bases and V by 5 bases; bases with no gene match: 9. Germline V CDR1 and CDR2: SSHAT, FNYEAQ (reference sequence). Of note for this clone: The antigen remains unidentified.

Clones were sequenced by immunoSEQ multiplex PCR, and TCRdb holds only the in-frame ones, with some missing. The sample shows under 95,000 clones, approximately 91% of them seen only once. With no exception, relapse followed autologous stem cell transplantation in all patients, and brentuximab vedotin exposure varied. The sequence was collected from a human donor with classical Hodgkin lymphoma. Sequenced material: peripheral blood mononuclear cells (PBMCs), taken before the second cycle of nivolumab. The V call is TRBV7-7, the J call TRBJ2-1, with 7 bases identical to TRBD1. CDR3 DNA sequence: TGTGCCAGCAGCCATCGTCCCGGGACAGCCTACAATGAGCAGTTCTTC. Encoded protein: CASSHRPGTAYNEQFF.